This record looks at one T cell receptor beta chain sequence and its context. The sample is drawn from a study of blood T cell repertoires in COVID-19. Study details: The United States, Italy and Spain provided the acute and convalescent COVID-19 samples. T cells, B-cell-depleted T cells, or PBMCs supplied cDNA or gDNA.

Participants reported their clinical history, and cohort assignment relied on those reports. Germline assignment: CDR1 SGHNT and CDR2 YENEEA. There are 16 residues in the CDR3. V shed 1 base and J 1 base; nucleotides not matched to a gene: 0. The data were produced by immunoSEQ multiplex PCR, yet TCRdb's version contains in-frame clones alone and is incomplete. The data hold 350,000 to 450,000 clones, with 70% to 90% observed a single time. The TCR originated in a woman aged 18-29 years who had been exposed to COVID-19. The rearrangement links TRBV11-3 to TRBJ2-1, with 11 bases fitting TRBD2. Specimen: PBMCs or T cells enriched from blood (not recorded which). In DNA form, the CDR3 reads TGTGCCAGCAGCTTAGGACTAGCGGGGTCCTACAATGAGCAGTTCTTC. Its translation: CASSLGLAGSYNEQFF.